This TCR beta chain was documented in a study of T cell responses to AZD1222 COVID-19 vaccine (TCRdb year 2021). The study in broad terms: AZD1222 recipients whose second dose came at about 4 weeks and those whose second dose came at about 12 weeks were combined into one group, since spike-specific TCR depth and breadth did not differ between the two schedules. Enrollment into the trials was organized by age into subgroups of 18-55, 56-69 and 70-plus years, and those subgroups contained approximately 150, 30 and 60 TCR-sequenced participants, respectively. TCR sequencing covered fewer than 250 trial participants: 200 to 220 given two doses of AZD1222 and approximately 25 given two doses of MenACWY control vaccine. Overall study results and their limits: Because no day 14 peak-response samples were available, the repertoires could be characterized only after the peak T cell response. Epitopes outside the regions mutated in the B.1.351 and B.1.1.7 variants were reportedly recognized by nearly half of the unique spike-specific TCRs. After two AZD1222 doses, spike-specific TCR breadth and depth were significantly higher than at day 0 and than in MenACWY recipients. Participants were mostly white British, with more females than males. The authors suggested clonal diversity may have been underestimated. Conclusions about previously exposed vaccinees are limited, since just six AZD1222 recipients were seropositive for SARS-CoV-2 at baseline. The 56-69-year group was small, and its depth increase did not reach significance, likely because of low power. The vaccine-associated CD4 TCRs covered the entire spike protein, and the dominant responses fell in regions 160-218 and 743-854.

Read against the paper, the sample's time point label means: baseline before first vaccination. Samples from vaccinated people were obtained from the UK trials COV001 and COV002, which included a single-blind randomized controlled phase 2/3 trial of AZD1222 (ChAdOx1 nCoV-19) in healthy adults. For TCRbeta chain sequencing, PBMC samples were collected from trial participants at day 0 and at day 28 after the second dose. V is clipped by 3 bases and J by 10 bases, and the sequence between their germline boundaries is 18 bases long. Counted from cysteine to phenylalanine, this CDR3 has 14 amino acids. Only the CDR3 DNA is retained, 42 bases long and in frame from the first base. Taken from the germline V gene, the CDR1 and CDR2 loops are SGHTA and FQGTGA. The sample holds one count of this clone. Its antigen remains undetermined. Base qualities are not provided; no much larger clone lies one nucleotide away.

The CDR3 regions of human TCRbeta chains were analyzed by immunosequencing. The paper's data handling went like this. TCRs in the repertoires were matched against a reference library of SARS-CoV-2-specific TCRs that had been generated with the MIRA antigen-specificity platform. Breadth meant the fraction of unique TCRs that were SARS-CoV-2-associated, whereas depth meant the fraction of total T cells that were SARS-CoV-2-associated. Using the MIRA data, each spike-specific TCR was assigned both to the spike region to which the TCR was reactive and to a CD4 or CD8 class. Log10-transformed breadth and depth values were compared by one-way ANOVA with Sidak's multiple comparisons tests. TCRdb obtained this table from immuneACCESS and retained in-frame rearrangements with V and J assigned. These tables miss some clones; where compared with another copy, unresolved V genes account for less than half of the shortfall, and the remainder is unexplained. The V and J calls and the clone size are those of that table, but D and trimming were determined from the DNA. The sample includes about 83,000 clones, with 86% observed a single time. About 9.5% of the sample belongs to the ten largest clones.

Here the sequenced sample was peripheral blood, taken on day 0 of AZD1222 vaccination. The sequence came from an adult in good health. This chain joins TRBV7-3 to TRBJ1-2, and TRBD1 may be the D gene, going by 6 matching bases. The CDR3 protein sequence reads: CASSFGGHLRDYTF. The sequenced DNA: TGTGCCAGCAGCTTTGGGGGCCACCTCAGAGACTACACCTTC.